The 25 T cell receptor beta chains given below trace back to one sample, sequenced in a study of blood T cell repertoires in COVID-19. Repertoires were generated with immunoSEQ multiplex PCR, while TCRdb's copy carries only in-frame clones and drops some. Here the sample spans over 200,000 clones, 88% being singletons. Input material: peripheral blood. Every receptor here comes from a man aged 18 to 30 with active or convalescent COVID-19.

This rearrangement joins TRBV19 to TRBJ1-1; TRBD1 agrees at 7 bases. The CDR3 totals 15 residues. The germline CDR1 and CDR2 sequences are LNHDA and SQIVND (reference sequence). V lost 3 bases to trimming and J lost 5 bases; unmatched junction nucleotides: 9. The CDR3 sequence is CASSIGSGQMTEAFF. In nucleotides, the CDR3 is TGTGCCAGTAGTATTGGCTCGGGACAGATGACTGAAGCTTTCTTT.

The genes are TRBV16 and TRBJ1-1, with 7 nucleotides matching TRBD1. Germline-derived CDR1 and CDR2 are KGHSY and FQNENV. V gave up 3 bases and J gave up 1 base; unmatched junction bases: 2. The CDR3 is made up of 14 amino acids. The CDR3 here is CASSQRTGNTEAFF. The DNA of the CDR3 is TGTGCCAGCAGCCAGCGGACAGGGAACACTGAAGCTTTCTTT.

The CDR3: CASSPTDWPAYEQYF. DNA for the CDR3: TGTGCCAGCAGCCCGACGGACTGGCCCGCCTACGAGCAGTACTTC. The rearrangement uses TRBV28 and TRBJ2-7; D may be TRBD2 (5 bases). Trimming left V 6 bases short and J 2 bases short, with 17 bases between. Germline assignment: CDR1 MDHEN and CDR2 SYDVKM. This CDR3 region has 15 residues.

The CDR3 is CASTKLAGAVGELFF. The CDR3 DNA reads as TGTGCCAGCACAAAACTAGCGGGAGCGGTCGGGGAGCTGTTTTTT. This chain joins TRBV27 and TRBJ2-2; 11 nucleotides agree with TRBD2. The trim removed 7 bases at V and 7 bases at J, leaving 8 bases unmatched. Germline CDR1 and CDR2: MNHEY and SMNVEV (reference sequence). This CDR3 region has 15 residues.

The rearrangement uses TRBV29-1 and TRBJ1-1, with a weak D call TRBD1 (5 bases). Germline CDR1 reads SQVTM; CDR2 reads ANQGSEA. Deletions cut 3 bases from V and 0 bases from J, with 14 bases between. This CDR3 has 15 residues. For the CDR3, the DNA is TGCAGCGTTGAGGGCGGAGGGGCGGTGAACACTGAAGCTTTCTTT. Translated, it gives CSVEGGGAVNTEAFF.

This chain joins TRBV3-1 (or the pseudogene TRBV3-2) and TRBJ2-3, with 10 bases aligning to TRBD2. The CDR3 has 15 amino acids. Germline trimming cut 1 base from V and 5 bases from J; bases unmatched to any gene: 3. CDR1 LGHDT and CDR2 YNNKEL come from the germline V gene (reference sequence). In DNA, the CDR3 is TGTGCCAGCAGCCAAGTTGGACTAGCGGTAGATACGCAGTATTTT. Encoded protein: CASSQVGLAVDTQYF.

The J gene is TRBJ2-3, the V gene TRBV28; 7 bases line up with TRBD2. Germline loops: CDR1 MDHEN, CDR2 SYDVKM. The CDR3 loop spans 18 amino acids. Trimming removed 1 base from V and 2 bases from J; junction bases left unmatched: 12. The CDR3 loop is CASSLSPGLGQVTDTQYF. The CDR3 region has the DNA TGTGCCAGCAGTTTATCCCCCGGACTAGGTCAGGTCACAGATACGCAGTATTTT. Variable domain in full (rest from reference TRBV28 and TRBJ2-3): DVKVTQSSRYLVKRTGEKVFLECVQDMDHENMFWYRQDPGLGLRLIYFSYDVKMKEKGDIPEGYSVSREKKERFSLILESASTNQTSMYLCASSLSPGLGQVTDTQYFGPGTRLTVL.

The chain couples TRBV5-4 to TRBJ2-1; 9 bases fit TRBD2. The CDR3 runs to 16 residues. Germline trimming cut 1 base from V and 10 bases from J; bases unmatched to any gene: 12. Germline loops: CDR1 SGHNT, CDR2 YYREEE (reference sequence). The CDR3 here is CASSLLAGLAGGEQFF. CDR3 DNA: TGTGCCAGCAGCTTGCTAGCGGGACTAGCCGGTGGGGAGCAGTTCTTC.

J is TRBJ2-5 and V is TRBV11-2; D perhaps matches TRBD1 (5 bases). V lost 4 bases to trimming and J lost 5 bases, with 8 bases between them. CDR1 and CDR2 (germline): SGHAT, FQNNGV. The CDR3 has 12 residues. CDR3 loop: CASSYWGETQYF. The DNA for the CDR3 is TGTGCCAGCAGCTACTGGGGCGAGACCCAGTACTTC.

This clone was seen at least ten times. This chain joins TRBV28 and TRBJ2-7; TRBD2 matches at 11 bases. The CDR3 is 17 residues long. With V trimmed by 6 bases and J by 0 bases, 10 bases remained unmatched. Germline CDR1 is MDHEN and CDR2 is SYDVKM. CDR3 DNA: TGTGCCAGCAGGGGGGTCAAGGGACTAGCGGACTCCTACGAGCAGTACTTC. As protein: CASRGVKGLADSYEQYF.

The V call is TRBV19, the J call TRBJ1-1; the match to TRBD1 covers 12 bases. Germline trimming cut 7 bases from V and 11 bases from J; bases unmatched to any gene: 11. There are 14 residues in the CDR3. CDR1 is LNHDA, CDR2 SQIVND, per germline (reference sequence). CDR3 coding DNA: TGTGCCAGTATTCCCCTCCCGGGACAGGGGGCCGCTTTCTTT. Residues: CASIPLPGQGAAFF. The entire variable domain, with the rest obtained from reference TRBV19 and TRBJ1-1, is as follows: DGGITQSPKYLFRKEGQNVTLSCEQNLNHDAMYWYRQDPGQGLRLIYYSQIVNDFQKGDIAEGYSVSREKKESFPLTVTSAQKNPTAFYLCASIPLPGQGAAFFGQGTRLTVV.

This rearrangement joins TRBV5-6 to TRBJ2-7; D unresolved. V was clipped by 4 bases and J by 2 bases, with 13 bases between them. Germline CDR1 and CDR2: SGHDT and YYEEEE. The CDR3 extends over 14 amino acids. CDR3 region: CASSPPGTPYEQYF. The DNA of the CDR3 is TGTGCCAGCAGCCCCCCAGGAACGCCCTACGAGCAGTACTTC.

The chain joins TRBV6-2 or TRBV6-3 to TRBJ1-1, with 9 nucleotides matching TRBD1. This CDR3 region has 14 residues. Trimming at V came to 5 bases and at J to 5 bases, leaving 6 bases not matched to a gene. Germline V lookup: CDR1 MNHEY, CDR2 SVGEGT. DNA for the CDR3: TGTGCCAGCAGTCCACCGGGACAGGGAACTGAAGCTTTCTTT. Translated, it gives CASSPPGQGTEAFF.

The chain combines TRBV6-4 with TRBJ2-1; 7 bases align to TRBD2. After removal of 1 base from V and 3 bases from J, the junction contained 15 bases not matched to a gene. The CDR3 is made up of 19 amino acids. The germline gives CDR1 MRHNA, CDR2 SNTAGT. This CDR3 is CASSDYRLRGAGLYNEQFF. The DNA of the CDR3 is TGTGCCAGCAGTGACTATCGCCTGAGGGGAGCGGGACTCTACAATGAGCAGTTCTTC.

This chain links TRBV3-1 (or the pseudogene TRBV3-2) with TRBJ2-7; 7 nucleotides match TRBD2. The V and J ends lost 2 bases and 1 base, in that order; junction bases with no gene match: 8. CDR1 and CDR2 from the germline V gene are LGHDT and YNNKEL (reference sequence). CDR3 length: 16 residues. The CDR3 region is CASSQSPGAGSYEQYF. CDR3 sequence (DNA): TGTGCCAGCAGCCAATCGCCCGGAGCGGGGTCCTACGAGCAGTACTTC.

J is TRBJ2-5 and V is TRBV14, with 13 bases identical to TRBD2. Per the germline V gene, CDR1 is SGHDN and CDR2 is FVKESK. Trimming took 0 bases from V and 3 from J; bases not matched to a gene: 10. The CDR3 extends over 19 amino acids. CDR3 residues: CASSQERGTSGTYKETQYF. CDR3 DNA: TGTGCCAGCAGCCAAGAGAGGGGGACTAGCGGGACCTACAAAGAGACCCAGTACTTC.

CDR3 loop: CASSSTVSSNQPQHF. The CDR3 region has the DNA TGTGCCAGCAGCTCGACAGTCTCAAGCAATCAGCCCCAGCATTTT. The chain links TRBV5-6 to TRBJ1-5, with D perhaps matching TRBD1 (5 bases). V shed 3 bases and J shed 1 base, with 11 bases lying between them. CDR1 and CDR2 (germline): SGHDT, YYEEEE. This CDR3 spans 15 amino acids.

The CDR3 DNA reads as TGTGCCAGCAGCACCGGGACTAGCGGGAGCTACGAGCAGTACTTC. This translates into CASSTGTSGSYEQYF. This sequence joins TRBV5-4 and TRBJ2-7, with 14 bases matching TRBD2. V dropped 4 bases and J dropped 3; count of bases not matched to a gene: 3. The CDR3 extends over 15 amino acids. The germline CDR1 and CDR2 sequences are SGHNT and YYREEE (reference sequence).

The chain links TRBV7-8 to TRBJ2-1; 13 bases are shared with TRBD2. The junction had 6 bases not matched to a gene; V was cut back by 2 bases and J by 8 bases. Germline V gene data show CDR1 as SGHVS and CDR2 as FQNEAQ. The CDR3 length is 16 residues. CDR3 residues: CASSLRTSGSGDEQFF. DNA of the CDR3: TGTGCCAGCAGCTTAAGGACTAGCGGGAGTGGAGATGAGCAGTTCTTC. Complete variable domain (other parts from reference TRBV7-8 and TRBJ2-1): GAGVSQSPRYKVAKRGQDVALRCDPISGHVSLFWYQQALGQGPEFLTYFQNEAQLDKSGLPSDRFFAERPEGSVSTLKIQRTQQEDSAVYLCASSLRTSGSGDEQFFGPGTRLTVL.

The chain recombines TRBV9 with TRBJ2-7, with 8 bases that match TRBD1. Germline V gene lookup returns CDR1 SGDLS and CDR2 YYNGEE. CDR3 size: 17 residues. The V and J ends lost 0 bases and 7 bases, in that order; junction bases with no gene match: 15. The CDR3: CASSVDGTDRAMREQYF. Written as DNA, the CDR3 is TGTGCCAGCAGCGTAGACGGTACGGACAGGGCCATGCGGGAGCAGTACTTC.

CDR3 nucleotides: TGTGCCAGCAGTTACGATAGTACAGGGGGGGACGGCTACACCTTC. This gives the protein CASSYDSTGGDGYTF. This sequence joins TRBV6-6 and TRBJ1-2; 8 bases align to TRBD1. Losses at the gene ends were 2 bases for V and 8 bases for J; bases not matched to a gene: 10. This CDR3 has 15 residues. CDR1 is MNHNY, CDR2 SVGAGI, per germline (reference sequence).

The gene calls are TRBV19 and TRBJ2-7, with 10 bases lining up with TRBD2. Germline V gives CDR1 LNHDA, CDR2 SQIVND (reference sequence). CDR3 size: 13 residues. J was trimmed by 3 bases and V by 8 bases; bases with no gene match: 4. The DNA of the CDR3 is TGTGCCAGTTCACTAGCGGGAAGCTACGAGCAGTACTTC. Protein sequence: CASSLAGSYEQYF. Together with reference TRBV19 and TRBJ2-7, the CDR3 gives the full variable domain: DGGITQSPKYLFRKEGQNVTLSCEQNLNHDAMYWYRQDPGQGLRLIYYSQIVNDFQKGDIAEGYSVSREKKESFPLTVTSAQKNPTAFYLCASSLAGSYEQYFGPGTRLTVT.

The chain joins TRBV9 to TRBJ1-3; weak D call: TRBD1 (5 bases). Germline V lookup: CDR1 SGDLS, CDR2 YYNGEE. The CDR3 runs to 14 residues. With 1 base removed from V and 1 base from J, the gap between germline ends came to 6 bases. Here the CDR3 DNA reads TGTGCCAGCAGCGTAAGGGGATCTGGAAACACCATATATTTT. Protein sequence: CASSVRGSGNTIYF.

With respect to this clone: A junction end diverges from the germline sequence, so it may reflect a read error. V usage is TRBV5-1 and J usage is TRBJ2-7; weak D call: TRBD2 (5 bases). The CDR3 length is 15 residues. The germline V gene encodes CDR1 SGHRS and CDR2 YFSETQ. The CDR3 here is CASRLGPGEGYEQYF. CDR3 sequence (DNA): TGCGCCAGCAGATTGGGTCCAGGAGAGGGCTACGAGCAGTACTTC.

The V gene is TRBV30, the J gene TRBJ2-7, with D possibly matching TRBD1 (5 bases). This CDR3 has 14 residues. CDR1 is GTSNPN and CDR2 is SVGIG in the germline V gene (reference sequence). V dropped 2 bases and J dropped 6 bases, with 17 bases sitting between them. As DNA, the CDR3 is TGTGCCTGGAGTAGGGGATTTCAGTCCGGCGAGCAGTACTTC. Its protein product is CAWSRGFQSGEQYF.